Given below is one T cell receptor (beta chain) in context. V shed 5 bases, J shed 0 bases, and the junction held 6 bases outside the gene matches. Looked up from germline, CDR1 is SGHDN and CDR2 is FVKESK. The length of the CDR3 is 15 residues. The source of the sample is a study of OX40 agonist ivuxolimab in advanced cancers. Study in general: The dose-escalation cohort had hepatocellular carcinoma, melanoma, renal cell or head and neck cancer.

The sampling schedule covered blood at baseline, cycle 4 day 1, and cycle 7 day 1. Sequenced by immunoSEQ multiplex PCR; TCRdb stores in-frame clones only, minus some. The data contain about 22,000 clones, roughly 80% of them singletons. The chain recombines TRBV14 with TRBJ2-7, with 8 bases fitting TRBD1. The receptor comes from an adult with an advanced solid tumor such as melanoma, head and neck, liver or kidney cancer. The sample here was CD4+ or CD8+ T cells sorted from blood, taken in a trial of the OX40 agonist ivuxolimab. CDR3 loop: CASSTTGTGSYEQYF. The DNA of the CDR3 is TGTGCCAGCAGCACCACCGGGACAGGCTCCTACGAGCAGTACTTC.